Shown below are 17 T cell receptor beta chains from a single sample sequenced in a study of cytomegalovirus exposure and HLA in healthy donors. Use of 60 Vbeta and 13 Jbeta primers characterized the PCR. Produced via immunoSEQ multiplex PCR; TCRdb's table is partial and in-frame only. The data contain approximately 150,000 clones, 75% to 90% of them seen just once; the ten biggest clones take up less than 3%. The sequencing input was PBMCs. The receptors derive from a woman in her 30s in good health and CMV-seronegative.

This chain uses TRBV25-1 with TRBJ1-2; D remains unclear. This CDR3 is 13 amino acids long. Germline assignment: CDR1 MGHDK and CDR2 SYGVNS. The V end lost 6 bases, the J end lost 0 bases, and 8 bases lay between the germline ends. As DNA, the CDR3 is TGTGCCAGCAGCCCGATAGCTAACTATGGCTACACCTTC. Encoded protein: CASSPIANYGYTF.

The genes are TRBV7-3 and TRBJ2-7; 9 bases fit TRBD1. The CDR3 runs 14 residues. Trimming at V came to 5 bases and at J to 3 bases, leaving 5 bases not matched to a gene. Germline CDR1 reads SGHTA; CDR2 reads FQGTGA. CDR3 sequence: CASSTQGAGYEQYF. CDR3 sequence (DNA): TGTGCCAGCAGCACACAGGGGGCTGGCTACGAGCAGTACTTC.

DNA for the CDR3: TGTGCCAGCAGCCGGACTACAGATACGCAGTATTTT. Protein sequence: CASSRTTDTQYF. The gene calls are TRBV7-9 and TRBJ2-3; D might be TRBD2 (5 bases). The germline V and J ends were trimmed by 5 bases and 3 bases, with 6 bases remaining between them. The CDR3 spans 12 residues. Germline CDR1 is SEHNR and CDR2 is FQNEAQ (reference sequence).

This clone was seen a handful of times. The chain uses TRBV5-1 and TRBJ2-3, with D tentatively TRBD2 (6 bases). Germline V gene data show CDR1 as SGHRS and CDR2 as YFSETQ. V was shortened by 4 bases and J by 6 bases, with 15 bases between the two germline ends. This CDR3 comprises 14 residues. The CDR3 coding sequence is TGCGCCAGCAGCACCCCATCCGGAGGGGATACGCAGTATTTT. Its protein product is CASSTPSGGDTQYF.

This chain joins TRBV9 and TRBJ2-7; 7 nucleotides line up with TRBD1. The length of the CDR3 is 16 residues. Germline CDR1 and CDR2: SGDLS and YYNGEE. The junction had 9 bases not matched to a gene; V was cut back by 3 bases and J by 0 bases. CDR3 in amino acids: CASSARPGQSSYEQYF. The CDR3 coding sequence is TGTGCCAGCAGCGCGAGACCGGGACAGAGCTCCTACGAGCAGTACTTC.

The rearrangement uses TRBV10-3 and TRBJ2-5, with 12 bases that match TRBD2. The closer fit of TRBJ2-7 to the DNA end suggests the J call may be wrong. The germline V gene has CDR1 ENHRY and CDR2 SYGVKD. The CDR3 is made up of 17 amino acids. The CDR3 spells CAISESSGLAGIDEQYF. The DNA for the CDR3 is TGTGCCATCAGTGAGTCCAGCGGACTAGCGGGAATCGACGAGCAGTACTTC.

This rearrangement joins TRBV30 to TRBJ1-4; D is perhaps TRBD1 (6 bases). Trimming shortened V by 4 bases and J by 2 bases, and 8 bases separated the two germline ends. The germline CDR1 and CDR2 sequences are GTSNPN and SVGIG (reference sequence). The CDR3 runs 13 residues. In nucleotides, the CDR3 is TGTGCCTGGACAGGGGCGACTAATGAAAAACTGTTTTTT. This gives the protein CAWTGATNEKLFF. The complete variable domain, with remaining parts taken from reference TRBV30 and TRBJ1-4, reads SQTIHQWPATLVQPVGSPLSLECTVEGTSNPNLYWYRQAAGRGLQLLFYSVGIGQISSEVPQNLSASRPQDRQFILSSKKLLLSDSGFYLCAWTGATNEKLFFGSGTQLSVL.

The CDR3 sequence: CASSLDRDNQPQHF. The CDR3 bases are TGTGCCAGCAGCTTGGACAGGGACAATCAGCCCCAGCATTTT. This sequence joins TRBV5-4 and TRBJ1-5, with D tentatively TRBD1 (6 bases). Trimming shortened V by 0 bases and J by 3 bases, and 7 bases separated the two germline ends. Per the germline V gene, CDR1 is SGHNT and CDR2 is YYREEE (reference sequence). CDR3 length equals 14 residues.

This sequence joins TRBV4-3 and TRBJ2-1, with 15 bases lining up with TRBD2. The CDR3 has 16 amino acids. The V gene end was trimmed by 1 base and the J gene end by 7 bases; junction bases not matched to a gene: 2. The germline V gene encodes CDR1 LGHNA and CDR2 YSLEER. In DNA, the CDR3 is TGCGCCAGCAGCCAAGGGACTAGCGGGGGGGGAAATGAGCAGTTCTTC. It codes for CASSQGTSGGGNEQFF.

This rearrangement joins TRBV19 to TRBJ1-1; 9 bases line up with TRBD1. The CDR3 has 14 residues. Germline V gene lookup returns CDR1 LNHDA and CDR2 SQIVND (reference sequence). V lost 5 bases, J lost 7 bases, and 8 bases stayed unmatched. The CDR3 DNA reads TGTGCCAGTAGTGTGTACAGGGGGCATGGTGAAGCTTTCTTT. Translation gives CASSVYRGHGEAFF. Full variable domain (rest looked up from reference TRBV19 and TRBJ1-1): DGGITQSPKYLFRKEGQNVTLSCEQNLNHDAMYWYRQDPGQGLRLIYYSQIVNDFQKGDIAEGYSVSREKKESFPLTVTSAQKNPTAFYLCASSVYRGHGEAFFGQGTRLTVV.

V usage is TRBV11-2 and J usage is TRBJ2-7, with a possible D match to TRBD1 (6 bases). Trimming removed 5 bases from V and 4 bases from J, with 27 bases in between. The CDR3 loop spans 18 amino acids. Germline CDR1 SGHAT, CDR2 FQNNGV. In nucleotides, the CDR3 is TGTGCCAGCAGCCCCATGTCGAGGAGAAGGGGGACCGGTTACGAGCAGTACTTC. Protein: CASSPMSRRRGTGYEQYF.

This chain connects TRBV2 to TRBJ2-1, with 15 nucleotides matching TRBD2. Germline V CDR1 and CDR2: SNHLY, FYNNEI. The CDR3 is made up of 17 amino acids. The V gene end was trimmed by 10 bases and the J gene end by 0 bases; junction bases not matched to a gene: 7. Written as DNA, the CDR3 is TGTGCCATCCTTGGACTAGCGGGAGGGCTCTCCTACAATGAGCAGTTCTTC. Its protein product is CAILGLAGGLSYNEQFF. The complete variable domain, with remaining parts taken from reference TRBV2 and TRBJ2-1, reads EPEVTQTPSHQVTQMGQEVILRCVPISNHLYFYWYRQILGQKVEFLVSFYNNEISEKSEIFDDQFSVERPDGSNFTLKIRSTKLEDSAMYFCAILGLAGGLSYNEQFFGPGTRLTVL.

The chain uses TRBV10-2 and TRBJ1-2, with 10 positions matching TRBD1. The V and J ends lost 3 bases and 4 bases, in that order; junction bases with no gene match: 2. The CDR3 runs to 14 residues. Germline V lookup: CDR1 WSHSY, CDR2 SAAADI. The CDR3 nucleotides read TGCGCCAGCAGTGACGGGACAGGGGTCTATGGCTACACCTTC. Translated, it gives CASSDGTGVYGYTF.

This clone came up once. This chain connects TRBV11-2 to TRBJ1-2, with 7 nucleotides matching TRBD1. The J segment lost 5 bases and the V segment lost 4 bases, leaving 10 bases of the junction unmatched. Germline lookup yields CDR1 SGHAT and CDR2 FQNNGV. The CDR3 covers 15 residues. DNA of the CDR3: TGTGCCAGCAGCTATGCCGGGACAGAACTGTATGGCTACACCTTC. Protein product: CASSYAGTELYGYTF.

In its sample, this clone was seen a few times. The chain uses TRBV7-2 and TRBJ2-3; possible D gene TRBD2, 5 bases. Germline CDR1 SGHTA, CDR2 FQGNSA. Trimming removed 1 base at V and 6 bases at J, with 11 bases between. This CDR3 spans 14 amino acids. In nucleotides, the CDR3 is TGTGCCAGCAGCTTAGGGCTAGCCGGCGATACGCAGTATTTT. It specifies CASSLGLAGDTQYF.

V gene TRBV2 combines with J gene TRBJ2-5, with a possible D match to TRBD1 (5 bases). The germline V gene has CDR1 SNHLY and CDR2 FYNNEI. The CDR3 has 16 amino acids. Trimming pared 1 base from V and 5 bases from J, leaving 17 bases between. Written as DNA, the CDR3 is TGTGCCAGCAGTGAAGGTGTGGGGCGACCCGAGGAGACCCAGTACTTC. Protein sequence: CASSEGVGRPEETQYF.

The chain recombines TRBV19 with TRBJ2-1, with D tentatively TRBD1 (6 bases). V dropped 4 bases and J dropped 0 bases, with 10 bases sitting between them. The CDR3 has 15 residues. Germline-derived CDR1 and CDR2 are LNHDA and SQIVND (reference sequence). The CDR3: CASSTDSSSYNEQFF. CDR3 DNA sequence: TGTGCCAGTAGTACGGACAGTAGCTCCTACAATGAGCAGTTCTTC.